This T cell receptor beta chain was captured by sequencing in a study of shared clonotypes between healthy human individuals. The assay was immunoSEQ multiplex PCR, and TCRdb's table has in-frame clones only and misses some. The sample shows about 380,000 clones, 90% to 98% of them seen only once. Germline V gives CDR1 MNHEY, CDR2 SMNVEV (reference sequence). The CDR3 loop spans 9 amino acids. The chain uses TRBV27 and TRBJ2-5; D not resolved. Material: memory CD8+ T cells sorted from blood. Regarding subset: CD45RO+ cells pooled with CCR7-negative TemRA cells. This receptor was identified in a man aged 25 to 45 in good health. DNA of the CDR3: TGTGCACTGATTCAGACCCAGTACTTC. Translating gives CALIQTQYF.